This T cell receptor beta chain was retrieved from a study of blood T cell repertoires in COVID-19. Whole-study context: COVID-19 samples from acute and convalescent phases originated in the United States, Italy and Spain. T cells, B-cell-depleted T cells, or PBMCs supplied cDNA or gDNA.

The CDR3 covers 15 residues. Per the germline V gene, CDR1 is SGHTA and CDR2 is FQGTGA. Trimming left V 5 bases short and J 6 bases short, with 16 bases between. Per the original methods: Reference gene primer amplification gave estimated nucleated cell counts. Assay: immunoSEQ multiplex PCR; the TCRdb copy retains only in-frame clones and omits some. V and J calls and clone size follow that table, whereas D and trimming were derived from the DNA. In the table there are some 27,000 clones, approximately 76% of which are singletons. Material: peripheral blood. The chain joins TRBV7-3 to TRBJ2-2, with a weak D call TRBD2 (5 bases). The TCR was taken from a man aged 65 to 79 with acute or convalescent COVID-19. CDR3 residues: CASSRRAGGPGELFF. The DNA of the CDR3 is TGTGCCAGCAGCCGGCGGGCCGGCGGGCCCGGGGAGCTGTTTTTT.